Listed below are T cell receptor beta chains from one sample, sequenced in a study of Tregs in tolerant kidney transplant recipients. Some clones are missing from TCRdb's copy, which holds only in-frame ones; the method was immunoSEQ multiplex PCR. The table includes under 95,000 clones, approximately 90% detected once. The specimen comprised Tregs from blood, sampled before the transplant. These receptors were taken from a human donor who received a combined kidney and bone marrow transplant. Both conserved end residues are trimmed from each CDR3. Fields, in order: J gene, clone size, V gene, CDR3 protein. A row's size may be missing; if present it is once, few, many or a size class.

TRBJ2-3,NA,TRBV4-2,ASRDRDTDTQY
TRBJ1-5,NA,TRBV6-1,ASSEDRGRNQPQH
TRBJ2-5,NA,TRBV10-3,ATTGGPGETQY
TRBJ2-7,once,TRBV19,ASSMGRTTYEQY
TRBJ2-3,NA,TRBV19,ASSLGPGLAGDTQY
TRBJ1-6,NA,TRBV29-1,SVDAGPPKANSPLH
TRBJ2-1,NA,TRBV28,ASSLSALAQF
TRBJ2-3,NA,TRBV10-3,ATLGGAGVNTDTQY
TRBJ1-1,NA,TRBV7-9,ASSLVKTEAF
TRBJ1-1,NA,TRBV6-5,ASSQGLRDVAF
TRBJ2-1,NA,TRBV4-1,ASSLSGQSNNEQF
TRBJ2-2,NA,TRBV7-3,ASSPQGKGLGNTGELF
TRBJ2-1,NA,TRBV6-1,ASSGRTGDSYNEQF
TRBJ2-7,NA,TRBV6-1,ASKAGHIVYEQY
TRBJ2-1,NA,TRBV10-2,ASSVQREGHEQF
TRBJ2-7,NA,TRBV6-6,ASSYALRTGGNEQY
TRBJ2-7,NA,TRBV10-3,AISEPGLASYEQY
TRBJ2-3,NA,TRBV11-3,ASSLGADTQY
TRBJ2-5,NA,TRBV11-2,ASSLRGGLEQETQY
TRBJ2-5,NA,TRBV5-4,ASSLAGGGETQY
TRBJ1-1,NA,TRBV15,ATSSGTDLNTEAF
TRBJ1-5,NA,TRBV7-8,ASSLDGQDGNNQPQH